This is a list of T cell receptor beta chains from one sample in a study of long-term antiretroviral therapy in people with HIV. The method was immunoSEQ multiplex PCR; TCRdb's version includes in-frame clones alone and lacks a portion of them. The data contain more than 25,000 clones, 95% to 98% of them singletons. Sequenced here: unsorted PBMCs, sampled 7.6 years after starting antiretroviral therapy. Every receptor here comes from a man aged 30 to 39 with HIV. The CDR3 runs from the conserved cysteine through the conserved F or W.

j_gene	v_gene	CDR3aa
TRBJ2-5	TRBV14	CASSDGGRAQPKETQYF
TRBJ2-2	TRBV30	CAWRAGPGELFF
TRBJ1-2	TRBV5-1	CASSLGTGKGYGYTF
TRBJ2-1	TRBV28	CASSLGQGGSYNEQFF
TRBJ1-1	TRBV9	CASSVGGHTEAFF
TRBJ1-2	TRBV9	CASSVAAGISYGYTF
TRBJ1-6	TRBV19	CASSASREVNSPLHF
TRBJ2-7	TRBV19	CASSMAVGTGNFEQYF
TRBJ1-5	TRBV30	CAWATGDDQPQHF
TRBJ1-1	TRBV6-5	CASRGTGDAFF
TRBJ2-1	TRBV28	CASGQRNNEQFF
TRBJ1-4	TRBV13	CASSSTLGYNEKLFF
TRBJ1-5	TRBV2	CASSADSNQPQHF
TRBJ1-2	TRBV5-8	CASSLGAHYGYTF